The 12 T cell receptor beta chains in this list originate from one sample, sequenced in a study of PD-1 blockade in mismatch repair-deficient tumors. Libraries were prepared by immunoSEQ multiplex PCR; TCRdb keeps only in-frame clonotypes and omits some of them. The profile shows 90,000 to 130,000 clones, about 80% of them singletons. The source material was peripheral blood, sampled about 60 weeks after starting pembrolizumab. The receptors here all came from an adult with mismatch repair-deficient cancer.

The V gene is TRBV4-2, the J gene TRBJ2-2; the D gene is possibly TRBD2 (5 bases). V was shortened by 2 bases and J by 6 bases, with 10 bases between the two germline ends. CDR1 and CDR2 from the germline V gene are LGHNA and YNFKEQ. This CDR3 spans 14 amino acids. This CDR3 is CASSQRRVAGELFF. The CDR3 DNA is TGTGCCAGCAGCCAAAGGCGGGTTGCCGGGGAGCTGTTTTTT.

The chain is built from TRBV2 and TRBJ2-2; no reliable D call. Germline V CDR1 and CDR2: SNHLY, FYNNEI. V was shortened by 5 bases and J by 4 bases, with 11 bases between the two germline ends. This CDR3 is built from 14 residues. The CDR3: CASSLGFLTGELFF. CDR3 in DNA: TGTGCCAGCAGTTTGGGCTTCCTCACCGGGGAGCTGTTTTTT.

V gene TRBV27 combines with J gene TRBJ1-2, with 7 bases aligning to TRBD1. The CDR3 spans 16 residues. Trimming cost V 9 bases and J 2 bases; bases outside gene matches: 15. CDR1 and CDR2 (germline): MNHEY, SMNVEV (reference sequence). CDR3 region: CARGPLDREGNYGYTF. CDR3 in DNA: TGTGCCAGGGGCCCCCTCGACAGGGAGGGAAACTATGGCTACACCTTC.

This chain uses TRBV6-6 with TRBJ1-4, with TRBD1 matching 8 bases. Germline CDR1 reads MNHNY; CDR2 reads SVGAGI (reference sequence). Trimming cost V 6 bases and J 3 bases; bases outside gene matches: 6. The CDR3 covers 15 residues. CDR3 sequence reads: CASSDRGSANEKLFF. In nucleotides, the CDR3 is TGTGCCAGCAGCGACAGGGGCTCGGCTAATGAAAAACTGTTTTTT.

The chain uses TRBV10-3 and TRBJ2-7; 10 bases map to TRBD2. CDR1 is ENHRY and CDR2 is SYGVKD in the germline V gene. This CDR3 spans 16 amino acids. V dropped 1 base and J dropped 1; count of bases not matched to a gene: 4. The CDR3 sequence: CAISEYRTSGSYEQYF. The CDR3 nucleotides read TGTGCCATCAGTGAGTACAGGACTAGCGGATCCTACGAGCAGTACTTC.

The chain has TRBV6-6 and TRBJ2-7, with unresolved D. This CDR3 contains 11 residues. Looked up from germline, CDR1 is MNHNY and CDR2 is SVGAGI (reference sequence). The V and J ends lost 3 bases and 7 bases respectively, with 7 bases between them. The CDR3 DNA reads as TGTGCCAGCAGTTATTTAGCTGAGCAGTACTTC. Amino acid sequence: CASSYLAEQYF.

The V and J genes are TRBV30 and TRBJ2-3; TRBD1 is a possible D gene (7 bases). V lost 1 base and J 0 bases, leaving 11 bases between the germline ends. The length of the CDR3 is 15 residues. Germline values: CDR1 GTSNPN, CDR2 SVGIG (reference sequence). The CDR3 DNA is TGTGCCTGGAGTGCGACAGGGAGGAGCACAGATACGCAGTATTTT. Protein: CAWSATGRSTDTQYF. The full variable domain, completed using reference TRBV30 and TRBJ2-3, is SQTIHQWPATLVQPVGSPLSLECTVEGTSNPNLYWYRQAAGRGLQLLFYSVGIGQISSEVPQNLSASRPQDRQFILSSKKLLLSDSGFYLCAWSATGRSTDTQYFGPGTRLTVL.

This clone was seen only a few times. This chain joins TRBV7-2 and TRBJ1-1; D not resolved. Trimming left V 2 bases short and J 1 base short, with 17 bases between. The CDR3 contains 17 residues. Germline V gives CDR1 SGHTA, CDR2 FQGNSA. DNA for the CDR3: TGTGCCAGCAGCTTATTGGCTTCGGCGGGATGGAACACTGAAGCTTTCTTT. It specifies CASSLLASAGWNTEAFF.

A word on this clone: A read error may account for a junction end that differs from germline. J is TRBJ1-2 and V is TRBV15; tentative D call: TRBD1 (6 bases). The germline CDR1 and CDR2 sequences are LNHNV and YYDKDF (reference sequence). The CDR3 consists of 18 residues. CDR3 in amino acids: CATSGEVGTLLTSHGYTF. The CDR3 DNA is TGTGCCACCAGCGGAGAAGTAGGGACACTTCTCACCTCCCATGGCTACACCTTC.

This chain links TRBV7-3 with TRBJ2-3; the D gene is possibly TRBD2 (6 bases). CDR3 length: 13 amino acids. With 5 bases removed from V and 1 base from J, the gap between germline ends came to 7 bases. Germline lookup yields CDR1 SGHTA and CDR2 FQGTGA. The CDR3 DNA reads TGTGCCAGCAGCATAGCGGGCACAGATACGCAGTATTTT. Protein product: CASSIAGTDTQYF.

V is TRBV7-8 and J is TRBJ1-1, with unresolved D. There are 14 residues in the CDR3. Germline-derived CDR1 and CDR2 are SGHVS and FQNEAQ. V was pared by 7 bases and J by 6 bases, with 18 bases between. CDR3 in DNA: TGTGCCAGCACCCCAGGAAGGGCCTACCCTGAAGCTTTCTTT. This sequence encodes CASTPGRAYPEAFF.

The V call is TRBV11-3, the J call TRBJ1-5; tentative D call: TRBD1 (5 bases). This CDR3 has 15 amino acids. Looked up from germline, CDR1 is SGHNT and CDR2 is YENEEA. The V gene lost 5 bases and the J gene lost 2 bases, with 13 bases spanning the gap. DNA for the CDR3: TGTGCCAGCAGCGCCGGGGGACTGGGCAATCAGCCCCAGCATTTT. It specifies CASSAGGLGNQPQHF.